This TCR beta chain was documented in a study of blood T cell repertoires in COVID-19. Study-level background: Acute and convalescent COVID-19 specimens originated in the United States, Italy and Spain.

Participant age was roughly 18 to 90 years, and participants resided in fewer than 25 US areas. Assay used: immunoSEQ multiplex PCR; TCRdb lists only in-frame clones, some missing. This sample has 400,000 to 500,000 clones, with approximately 90% found just once. The CDR3 has 16 residues. Looked up from germline, CDR1 is MNHEY and CDR2 is SMNVEV (reference sequence). Germline trimming cut 1 base from V and 4 bases from J; bases unmatched to any gene: 6. The clonotype comes from a woman in her thirties or forties who had recovered from COVID-19. The sequencing input was PBMCs or T cells enriched from blood (not recorded which). V gene TRBV27 combines with J gene TRBJ2-7; 11 bases match TRBD1. The CDR3 loop is CASSLYPGTGGYEQYF. CDR3 coding DNA: TGTGCCAGCAGTTTATATCCAGGGACAGGGGGGTACGAGCAGTACTTC.